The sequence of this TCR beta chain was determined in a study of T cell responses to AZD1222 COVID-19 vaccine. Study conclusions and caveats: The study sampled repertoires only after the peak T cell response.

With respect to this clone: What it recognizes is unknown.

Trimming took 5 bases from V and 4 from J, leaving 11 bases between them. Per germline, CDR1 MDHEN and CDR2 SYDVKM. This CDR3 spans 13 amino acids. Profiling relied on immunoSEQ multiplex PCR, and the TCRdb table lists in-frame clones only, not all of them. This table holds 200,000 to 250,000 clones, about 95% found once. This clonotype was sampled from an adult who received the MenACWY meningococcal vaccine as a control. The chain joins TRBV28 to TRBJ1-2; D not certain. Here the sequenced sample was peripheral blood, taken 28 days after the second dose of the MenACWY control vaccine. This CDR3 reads CASSDGRVYGYTF. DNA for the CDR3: TGTGCCAGCAGTGACGGACGGGTCTATGGCTACACCTTC.